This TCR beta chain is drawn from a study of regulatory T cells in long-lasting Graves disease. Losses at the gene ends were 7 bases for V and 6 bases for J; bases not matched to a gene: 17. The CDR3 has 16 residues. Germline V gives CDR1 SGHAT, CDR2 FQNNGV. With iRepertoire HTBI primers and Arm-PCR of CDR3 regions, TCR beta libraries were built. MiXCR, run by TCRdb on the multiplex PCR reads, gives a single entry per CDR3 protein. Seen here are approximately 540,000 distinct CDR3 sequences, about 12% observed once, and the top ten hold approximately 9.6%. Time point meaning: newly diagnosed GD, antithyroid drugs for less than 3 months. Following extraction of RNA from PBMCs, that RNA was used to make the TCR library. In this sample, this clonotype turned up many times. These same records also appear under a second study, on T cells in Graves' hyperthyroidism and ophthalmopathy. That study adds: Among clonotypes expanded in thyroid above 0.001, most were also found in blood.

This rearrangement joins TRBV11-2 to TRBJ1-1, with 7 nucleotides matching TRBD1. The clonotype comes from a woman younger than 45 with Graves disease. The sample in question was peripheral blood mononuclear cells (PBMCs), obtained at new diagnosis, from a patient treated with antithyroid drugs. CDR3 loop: CASTQNHLLTGPEAFF. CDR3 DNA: TGTGCCAGCACCCAAAACCATCTCCTGACAGGGCCTGAAGCTTTCTTT.